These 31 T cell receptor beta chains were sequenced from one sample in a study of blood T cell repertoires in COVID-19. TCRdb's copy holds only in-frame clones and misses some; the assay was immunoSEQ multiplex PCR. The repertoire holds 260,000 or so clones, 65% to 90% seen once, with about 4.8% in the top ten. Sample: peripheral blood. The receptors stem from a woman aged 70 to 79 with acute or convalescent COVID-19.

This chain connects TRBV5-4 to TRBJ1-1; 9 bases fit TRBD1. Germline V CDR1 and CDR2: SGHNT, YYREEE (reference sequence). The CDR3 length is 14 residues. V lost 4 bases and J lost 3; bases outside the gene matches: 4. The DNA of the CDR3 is TGTGCCAGCAGCCTACAGGGGGCGGACACTGAAGCTTTCTTT. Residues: CASSLQGADTEAFF. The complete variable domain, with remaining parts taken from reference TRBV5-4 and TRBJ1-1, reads ETGVTQSPTHLIKTRGQQVTLRCSSQSGHNTVSWYQQALGQGPQFIFQYYREEENGRGNFPPRFSGLQFPNYSSELNVNALELDDSALYLCASSLQGADTEAFFGQGTRLTVV.

CDR3 in DNA: TGCGCCAGCAGTTTCGACAGGGCCTCCGGAGGGGAGCTGTTTTTT. This codes for CASSFDRASGGELFF. The rearrangement uses TRBV5-1 and TRBJ2-2; 7 bases are a match to TRBD1. The CDR3 has 15 residues. V trimming: 5 bases; J trimming: 8 bases; junction bases outside the gene matches: 12. Germline V lookup: CDR1 SGHRS, CDR2 YFSETQ.

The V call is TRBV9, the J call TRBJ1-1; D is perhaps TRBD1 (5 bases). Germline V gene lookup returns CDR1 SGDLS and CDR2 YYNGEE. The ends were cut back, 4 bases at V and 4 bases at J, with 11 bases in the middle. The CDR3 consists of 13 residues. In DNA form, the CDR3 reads TGTGCCAGCAGCTCCCACGGGGGCACTGAAGCTTTCTTT. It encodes CASSSHGGTEAFF.

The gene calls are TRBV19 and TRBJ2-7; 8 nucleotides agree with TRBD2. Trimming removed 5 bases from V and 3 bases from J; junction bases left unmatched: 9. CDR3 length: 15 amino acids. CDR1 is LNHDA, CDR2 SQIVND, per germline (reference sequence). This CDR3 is CASSFSGTRDYEQYF. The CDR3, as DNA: TGTGCCAGTAGTTTCTCCGGGACTAGGGACTACGAGCAGTACTTC. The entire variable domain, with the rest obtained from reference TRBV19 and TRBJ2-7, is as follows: DGGITQSPKYLFRKEGQNVTLSCEQNLNHDAMYWYRQDPGQGLRLIYYSQIVNDFQKGDIAEGYSVSREKKESFPLTVTSAQKNPTAFYLCASSFSGTRDYEQYFGPGTRLTVT.

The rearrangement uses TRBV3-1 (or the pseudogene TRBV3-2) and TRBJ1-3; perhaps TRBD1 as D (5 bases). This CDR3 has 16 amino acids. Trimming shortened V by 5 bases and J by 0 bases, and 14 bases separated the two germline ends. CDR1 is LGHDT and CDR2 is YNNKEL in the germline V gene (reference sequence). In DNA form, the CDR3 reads TGTGCCAGCAGCGACCTGGCAGGGATCTCTGGAAACACCATATATTTT. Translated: CASSDLAGISGNTIYF.

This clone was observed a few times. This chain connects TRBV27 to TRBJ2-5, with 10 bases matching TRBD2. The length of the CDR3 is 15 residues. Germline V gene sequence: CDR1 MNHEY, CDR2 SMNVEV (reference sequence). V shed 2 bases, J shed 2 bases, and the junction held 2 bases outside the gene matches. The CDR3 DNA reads TGTGCCAGCAGTTTAGCTAGCGGGGGTCAAGAGACCCAGTACTTC. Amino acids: CASSLASGGQETQYF.

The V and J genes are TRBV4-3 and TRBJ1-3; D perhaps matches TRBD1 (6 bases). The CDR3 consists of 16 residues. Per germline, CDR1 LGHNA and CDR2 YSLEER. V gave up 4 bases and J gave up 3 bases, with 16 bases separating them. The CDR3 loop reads CASSPEWRQVGNTIYF. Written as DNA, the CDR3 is TGCGCCAGCAGCCCAGAGTGGCGACAGGTTGGAAACACCATATATTTT.

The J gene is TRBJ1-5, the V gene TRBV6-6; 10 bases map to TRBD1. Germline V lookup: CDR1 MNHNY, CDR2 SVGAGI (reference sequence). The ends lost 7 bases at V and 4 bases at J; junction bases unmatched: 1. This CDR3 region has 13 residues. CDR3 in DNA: TGTGCCAGCAAGGGACAGGGGAATCAGCCCCAGCATTTT. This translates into CASKGQGNQPQHF.

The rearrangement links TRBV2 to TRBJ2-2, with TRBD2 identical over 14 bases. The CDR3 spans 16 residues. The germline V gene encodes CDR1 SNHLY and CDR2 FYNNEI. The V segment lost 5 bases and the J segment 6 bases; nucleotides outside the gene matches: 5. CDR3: CASSWGLAGVSGELFF. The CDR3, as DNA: TGTGCCAGCAGTTGGGGACTAGCGGGGGTTTCCGGGGAGCTGTTTTTT. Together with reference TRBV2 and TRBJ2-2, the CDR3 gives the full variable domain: EPEVTQTPSHQVTQMGQEVILRCVPISNHLYFYWYRQILGQKVEFLVSFYNNEISEKSEIFDDQFSVERPDGSNFTLKIRSTKLEDSAMYFCASSWGLAGVSGELFFGEGSRLTVL.

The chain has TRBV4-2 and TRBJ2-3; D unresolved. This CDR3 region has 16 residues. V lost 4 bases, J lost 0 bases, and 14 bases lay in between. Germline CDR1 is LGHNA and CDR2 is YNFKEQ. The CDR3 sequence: CASSPEVGSSTDTQYF. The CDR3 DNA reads TGTGCCAGCAGCCCCGAGGTAGGATCTAGCACAGATACGCAGTATTTT.

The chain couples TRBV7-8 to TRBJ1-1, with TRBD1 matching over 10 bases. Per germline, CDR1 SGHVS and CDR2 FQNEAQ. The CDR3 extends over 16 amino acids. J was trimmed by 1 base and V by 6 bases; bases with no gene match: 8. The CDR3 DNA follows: TGTGCCAGCAGTTTCCGGGACAGGGGCTCGAACACTGAAGCTTTCTTT. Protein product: CASSFRDRGSNTEAFF.

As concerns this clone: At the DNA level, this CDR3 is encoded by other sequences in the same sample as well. The CDR3 here is CASSPGQGNYGYTF. The CDR3 DNA reads as TGTGCCAGCTCACCGGGACAGGGCAACTATGGCTACACCTTC. The V gene is TRBV18, the J gene TRBJ1-2; TRBD1 aligns across 9 bases. With V trimmed by 3 bases and J by 2 bases, 1 base remained unmatched. CDR3 size: 14 residues. CDR1 and CDR2 (germline): KGHSH, LQKENI.

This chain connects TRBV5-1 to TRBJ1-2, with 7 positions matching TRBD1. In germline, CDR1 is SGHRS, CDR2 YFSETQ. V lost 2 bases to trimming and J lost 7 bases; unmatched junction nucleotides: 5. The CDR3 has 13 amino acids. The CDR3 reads CASSFGTDLGYTF. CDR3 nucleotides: TGCGCCAGCAGCTTCGGGACAGATCTTGGCTACACCTTC.

The CDR3 region has the DNA TGTGCCAGCAGTCCCAGGACAGGGGCCCGATATGGCTACACCTTC. Residues: CASSPRTGARYGYTF. This chain joins TRBV2 and TRBJ1-2; 9 bases are shared with TRBD1. CDR1 and CDR2 from the germline V gene are SNHLY and FYNNEI. The CDR3 sequence is 15 residues long. V gave up 5 bases and J gave up 5 bases; unmatched junction bases: 9.

DNA for the CDR3: TGTGCCAGCAGCTTAGGCTACCAAGAGACCCAGTACTTC. Translating it yields CASSLGYQETQYF. The chain carries TRBV13 and TRBJ2-5; D uncertain. Between the trimmed V and J ends, which lost 0 bases and 0 bases, there was a span of 2 bases. The CDR3 extends over 13 amino acids. Germline CDR1 reads PRHDT; CDR2 reads FYEKMQ (reference sequence).

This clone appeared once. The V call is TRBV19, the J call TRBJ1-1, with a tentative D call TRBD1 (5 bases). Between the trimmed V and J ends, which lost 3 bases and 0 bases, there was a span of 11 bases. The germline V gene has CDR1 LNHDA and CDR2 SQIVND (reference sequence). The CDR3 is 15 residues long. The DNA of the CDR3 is TGTGCCAGTAGTATCGGGGGGATCTTGAACACTGAAGCTTTCTTT. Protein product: CASSIGGILNTEAFF.

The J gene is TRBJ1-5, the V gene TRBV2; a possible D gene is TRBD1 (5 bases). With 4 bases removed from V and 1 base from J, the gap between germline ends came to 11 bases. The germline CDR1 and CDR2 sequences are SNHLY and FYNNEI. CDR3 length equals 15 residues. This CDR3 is CASSVQGLSNQPQHF. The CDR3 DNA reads TGTGCCAGCAGTGTGCAGGGACTCAGCAATCAGCCCCAGCATTTT. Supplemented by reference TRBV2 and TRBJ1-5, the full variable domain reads EPEVTQTPSHQVTQMGQEVILRCVPISNHLYFYWYRQILGQKVEFLVSFYNNEISEKSEIFDDQFSVERPDGSNFTLKIRSTKLEDSAMYFCASSVQGLSNQPQHFGDGTRLSIL.

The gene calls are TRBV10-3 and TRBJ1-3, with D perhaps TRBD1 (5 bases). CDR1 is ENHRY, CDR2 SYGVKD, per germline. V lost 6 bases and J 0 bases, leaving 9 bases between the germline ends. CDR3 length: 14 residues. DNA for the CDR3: TGTGCCATCAGGCAGACAGACTCTGGAAACACCATATATTTT. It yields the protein CAIRQTDSGNTIYF.

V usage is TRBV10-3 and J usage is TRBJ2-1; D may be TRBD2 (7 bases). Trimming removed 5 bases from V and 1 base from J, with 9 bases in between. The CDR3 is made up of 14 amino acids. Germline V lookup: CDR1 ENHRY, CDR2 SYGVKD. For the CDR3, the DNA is TGTGCCATCAGTAGGGGGGGATCCTACAATGAGCAGTTCTTC. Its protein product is CAISRGGSYNEQFF.

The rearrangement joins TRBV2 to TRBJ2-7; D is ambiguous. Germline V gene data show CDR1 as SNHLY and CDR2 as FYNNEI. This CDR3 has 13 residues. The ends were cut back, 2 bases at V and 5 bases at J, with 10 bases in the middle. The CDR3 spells CASSELEAHEQYF. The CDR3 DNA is TGTGCCAGCAGTGAACTAGAAGCGCACGAGCAGTACTTC.

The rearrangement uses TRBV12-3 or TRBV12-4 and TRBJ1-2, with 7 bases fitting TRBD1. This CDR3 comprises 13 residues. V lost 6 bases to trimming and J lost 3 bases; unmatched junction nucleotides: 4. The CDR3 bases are TGTGCCAGCAGGGCCGGGACAGACTATGGCTACACCTTC. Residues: CASRAGTDYGYTF.

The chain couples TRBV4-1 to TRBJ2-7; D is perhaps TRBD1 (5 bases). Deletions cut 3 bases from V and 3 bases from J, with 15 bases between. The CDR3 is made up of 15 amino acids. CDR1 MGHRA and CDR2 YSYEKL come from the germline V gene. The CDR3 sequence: CASSQGLQADYEQYF. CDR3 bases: TGCGCCAGCAGCCAGGGGTTACAGGCGGACTACGAGCAGTACTTC.

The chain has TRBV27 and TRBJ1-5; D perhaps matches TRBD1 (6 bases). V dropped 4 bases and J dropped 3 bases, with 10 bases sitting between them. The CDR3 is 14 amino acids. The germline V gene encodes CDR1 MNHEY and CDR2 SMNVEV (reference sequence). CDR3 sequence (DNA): TGTGCCAGCAGTTCAGGACAGTTCAATCAGCCCCAGCATTTT. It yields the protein CASSSGQFNQPQHF.

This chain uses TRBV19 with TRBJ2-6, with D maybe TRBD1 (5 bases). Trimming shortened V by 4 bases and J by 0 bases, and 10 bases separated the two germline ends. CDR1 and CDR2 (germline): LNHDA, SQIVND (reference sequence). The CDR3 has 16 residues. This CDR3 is CASSTTAFSGANVLTF. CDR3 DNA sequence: TGTGCCAGTAGTACGACAGCATTCTCTGGGGCCAACGTCCTGACTTTC.

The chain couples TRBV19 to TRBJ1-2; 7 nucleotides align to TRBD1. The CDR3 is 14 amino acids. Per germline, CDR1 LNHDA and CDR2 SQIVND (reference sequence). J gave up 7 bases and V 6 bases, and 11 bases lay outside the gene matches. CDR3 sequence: CASRLIQGIGGYTF. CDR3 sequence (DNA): TGTGCCAGTAGGCTTATACAGGGGATCGGTGGCTACACCTTC.

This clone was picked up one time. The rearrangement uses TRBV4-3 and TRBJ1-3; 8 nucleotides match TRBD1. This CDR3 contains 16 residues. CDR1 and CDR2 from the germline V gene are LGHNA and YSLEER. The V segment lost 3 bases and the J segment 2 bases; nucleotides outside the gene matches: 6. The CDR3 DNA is TGCGCCAGCAGCCAGGAGACAGGGGTGACTGGAAACACCATATATTTT. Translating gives CASSQETGVTGNTIYF.

The CDR3 coding sequence is TGTGCCAGCAGTTTTTCACAGGGTCCACAAGAGACCCAGTACTTC. It codes for CASSFSQGPQETQYF. The chain couples TRBV6-1 to TRBJ2-5, with D possibly being TRBD1 (6 bases). This CDR3 region has 15 residues. Germline values: CDR1 MNHNS, CDR2 SASEGT. Trimming left V 5 bases short and J 2 bases short, with 15 bases between.

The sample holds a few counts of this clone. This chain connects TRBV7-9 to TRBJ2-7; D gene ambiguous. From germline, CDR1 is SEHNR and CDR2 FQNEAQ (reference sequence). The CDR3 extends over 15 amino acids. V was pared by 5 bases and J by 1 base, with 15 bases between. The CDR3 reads CASSPPTRWSYEQYF. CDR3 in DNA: TGTGCCAGCAGCCCGCCTACCCGTTGGTCCTACGAGCAGTACTTC.

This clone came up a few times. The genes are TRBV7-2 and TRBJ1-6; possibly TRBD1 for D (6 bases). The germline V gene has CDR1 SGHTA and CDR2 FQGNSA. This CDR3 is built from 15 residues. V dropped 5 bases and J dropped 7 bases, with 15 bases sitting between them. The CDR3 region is CASSPRQVPNSPLHF. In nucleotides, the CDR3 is TGTGCCAGCAGCCCGCGACAGGTTCCGAATTCACCCCTCCACTTT.

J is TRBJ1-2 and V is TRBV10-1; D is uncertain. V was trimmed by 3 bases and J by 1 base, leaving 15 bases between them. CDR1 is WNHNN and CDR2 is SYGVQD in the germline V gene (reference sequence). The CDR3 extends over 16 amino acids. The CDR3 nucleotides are TGCGCCAGCAGTGATTCGAAGCCCTCGAATAACTATGGCTACACCTTC. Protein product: CASSDSKPSNNYGYTF.

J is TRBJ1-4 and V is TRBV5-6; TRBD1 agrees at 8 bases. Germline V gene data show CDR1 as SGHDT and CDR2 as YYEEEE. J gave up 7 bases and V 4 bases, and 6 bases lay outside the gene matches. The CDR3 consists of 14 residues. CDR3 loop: CASSRTGFGEKLFF. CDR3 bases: TGTGCCAGCAGCCGGACAGGGTTCGGTGAAAAACTGTTTTTT.